This TCR beta chain appears in the sequencing data of a study of regulatory T cells in long-lasting Graves disease. The authors built TCR beta libraries using iRepertoire HTBI primers and Arm-PCR of CDR3 regions. One entry per CDR3 protein results from TCRdb running MiXCR on the multiplex PCR reads. The top ten hold about 40% of the sample, which has 600,000 to 850,000 distinct CDR3 sequences, around 32% seen once. The time point denotes: persistent/refractory GD, antithyroid drugs over 5 years with positive TRAb. PBMCs provided the RNA from which the TCR library was made. Germline values: CDR1 KGHDR, CDR2 SFDVKD. The junction had 7 bases not matched to a gene; V was cut back by 3 bases and J by 6 bases. This CDR3 is built from 15 residues.

The sequence came from a female donor with Graves disease. The sequencing here drew on peripheral blood mononuclear cells (PBMCs), taken when the disease was refractory, from a patient treated with antithyroid drugs. The V gene is TRBV24-1, the J gene TRBJ1-1; 9 positions match TRBD1. The CDR3 nucleotides are TGTGCCACCAGTGATGCGACAGGGGGTGAATCTGAAGCTTTCTTT. Its protein is CATSDATGGESEAFF.